This T cell receptor beta chain derives from a study of OX40 agonist ivuxolimab in advanced cancers. Across the study: Hepatocellular carcinoma, melanoma, renal cell or head and neck cancer was diagnosed in the dose-escalation patients. Prior checkpoint blockade (anti-PD-1, anti-PD-L1 or anti-CTLA-4) was permitted; approximately 44% had it.

With V trimmed by 4 bases and J by 3 bases, 6 bases remained unmatched. CDR1 LGHNA and CDR2 YNFKEQ come from the germline V gene. This CDR3 region has 14 residues. Clones were read by immunoSEQ multiplex PCR, and TCRdb kept only the in-frame ones, dropping some. Here the sample spans 90,000 or so clones, 89% being singletons. Points from the study as a whole: People who partly responded at 0.1-3.0 mg/kg had some of the least clonal expansion seen.

In the case of this clone: Its cognate antigen is unknown.

The receptor comes from an adult with an advanced solid tumor such as melanoma, head and neck, liver or kidney cancer. The material sequenced was CD4+ or CD8+ T cells sorted from blood, taken in a trial of the OX40 agonist ivuxolimab. The chain joins TRBV4-2 to TRBJ2-7; 7 nucleotides match TRBD1. The CDR3 DNA is TGTGCCAGCAGCCGTGGGACAGCACACTACGAGCAGTACTTC. Translation: CASSRGTAHYEQYF.